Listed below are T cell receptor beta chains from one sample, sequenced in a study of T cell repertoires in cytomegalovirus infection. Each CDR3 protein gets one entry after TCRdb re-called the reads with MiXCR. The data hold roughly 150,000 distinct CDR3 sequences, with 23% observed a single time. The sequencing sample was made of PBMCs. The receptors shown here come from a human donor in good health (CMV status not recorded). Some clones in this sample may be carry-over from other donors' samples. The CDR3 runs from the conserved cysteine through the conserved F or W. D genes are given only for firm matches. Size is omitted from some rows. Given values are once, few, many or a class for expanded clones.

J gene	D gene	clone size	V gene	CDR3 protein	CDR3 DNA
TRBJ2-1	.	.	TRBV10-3	CAISETLFEQFF	TGTGCCATCAGTGAGACCCTTTTTGAGCAGTTCTTC
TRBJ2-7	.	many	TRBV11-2	CASSRGLPYEQYF	TGTGCCAGCAGCCGGGGATTACCTTACGAGCAGTACTTC
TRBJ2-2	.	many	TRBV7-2	CASSLEGLMNTGELFF	TGTGCCAGCAGCTTAGAGGGACTTATGAACACCGGGGAGCTGTTTTTT
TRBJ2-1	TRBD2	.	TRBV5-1	CASTLGLAANNEQFF	TGCGCCAGCACCTTGGGACTAGCAGCCAACAATGAGCAGTTCTTC
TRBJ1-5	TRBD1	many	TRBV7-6	CASSLYGTGENQPQHF	TGTGCCAGCAGCTTATACGGGACAGGGGAGAATCAGCCCCAGCATTTT
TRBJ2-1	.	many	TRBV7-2	CASSLTGFFEYNEQFF	TGTGCCAGCAGCTTGACAGGCTTTTTTGAGTACAATGAGCAGTTCTTC
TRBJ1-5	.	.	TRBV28	CASSPPSLQPQHF	TGTGCCAGCAGTCCACCATCGCTTCAGCCCCAGCATTTT
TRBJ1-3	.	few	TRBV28	CASSVEGTSGNTIYF	TGTGCCAGTTCAGTTGAGGGGACCTCTGGAAACACCATATATTTT
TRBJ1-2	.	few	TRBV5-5	CASSVQQGLTNYGYTF	TGTGCCAGCAGCGTGCAACAGGGCCTAACTAACTATGGCTACACCTTC
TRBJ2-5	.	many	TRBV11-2	CASSLVSLSFQETQYF	TGTGCCAGCAGCTTAGTTTCCCTTAGTTTTCAAGAGACCCAGTACTTC
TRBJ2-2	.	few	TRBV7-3	CASSLVPEPGGELFF	TGTGCCAGCAGCTTAGTTCCCGAACCAGGCGGGGAGCTGTTTTTT
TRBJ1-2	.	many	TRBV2	CASSEENFGLSGYTF	TGTGCCAGCAGTGAAGAAAATTTCGGTCTATCCGGCTACACCTTC
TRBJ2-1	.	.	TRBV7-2	CASRWGGSSNEQFF	TGTGCCAGTAGATGGGGCGGGTCGAGTAATGAGCAGTTCTTC
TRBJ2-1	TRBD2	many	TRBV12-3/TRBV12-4	CASSLAGTSGNNEQFF	TGTGCCAGCAGTTTAGCTGGGACTAGCGGGAACAATGAGCAGTTCTTC